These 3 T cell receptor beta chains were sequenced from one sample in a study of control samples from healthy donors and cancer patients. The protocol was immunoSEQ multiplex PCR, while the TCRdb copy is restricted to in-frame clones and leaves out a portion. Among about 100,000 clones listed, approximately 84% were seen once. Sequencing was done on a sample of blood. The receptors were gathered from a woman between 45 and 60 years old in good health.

In nucleotides, the CDR3 is TGCGCCAGCAGCTTGGCCGGGGGCCTCTACAATGAGCAGTTCTTC. Translation gives CASSLAGGLYNEQFF. The chain uses TRBV5-1 and TRBJ2-1; D may match TRBD1 or TRBD2 (6 bases each). Germline values: CDR1 SGHRS, CDR2 YFSETQ. The CDR3 has 15 amino acids. V lost 0 bases to trimming and J lost 3 bases, with 10 bases between them.

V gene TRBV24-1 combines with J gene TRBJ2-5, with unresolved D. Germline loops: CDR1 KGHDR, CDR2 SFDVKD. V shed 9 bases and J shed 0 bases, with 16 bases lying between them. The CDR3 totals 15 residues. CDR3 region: CATRSGVPYQETQYF. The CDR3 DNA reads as TGTGCCACCCGGTCAGGAGTACCGTACCAAGAGACCCAGTACTTC.

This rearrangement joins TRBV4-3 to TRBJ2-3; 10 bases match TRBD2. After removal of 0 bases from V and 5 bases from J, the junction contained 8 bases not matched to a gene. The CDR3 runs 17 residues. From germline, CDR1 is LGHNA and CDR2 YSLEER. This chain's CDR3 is CASSQDASGRGKDTQYF. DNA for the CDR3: TGCGCCAGCAGCCAAGATGCTAGCGGGAGAGGGAAAGATACGCAGTATTTT.